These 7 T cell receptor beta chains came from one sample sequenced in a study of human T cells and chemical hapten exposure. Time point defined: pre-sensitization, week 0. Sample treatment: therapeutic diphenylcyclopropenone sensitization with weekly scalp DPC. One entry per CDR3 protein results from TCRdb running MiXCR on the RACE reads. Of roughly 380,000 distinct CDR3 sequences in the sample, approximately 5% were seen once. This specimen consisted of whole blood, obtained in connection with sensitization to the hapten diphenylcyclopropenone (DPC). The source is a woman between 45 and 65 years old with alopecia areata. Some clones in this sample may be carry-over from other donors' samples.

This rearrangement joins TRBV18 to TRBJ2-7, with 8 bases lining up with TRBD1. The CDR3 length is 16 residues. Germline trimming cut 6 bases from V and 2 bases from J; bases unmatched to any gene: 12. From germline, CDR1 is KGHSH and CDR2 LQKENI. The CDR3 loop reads CASSHGQGAPAYEQYF. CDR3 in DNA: TGTGCCAGCTCCCACGGACAGGGCGCACCGGCCTACGAGCAGTACTTC.

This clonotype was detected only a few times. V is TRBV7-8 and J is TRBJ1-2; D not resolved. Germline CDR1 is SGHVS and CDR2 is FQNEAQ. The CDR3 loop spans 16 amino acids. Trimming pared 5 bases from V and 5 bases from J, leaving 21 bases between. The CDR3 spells CASSKILESASYGYTF. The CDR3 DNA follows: TGTGCCAGCAGCAAAATCCTTGAAAGCGCTTCTTATGGCTACACCTTC.

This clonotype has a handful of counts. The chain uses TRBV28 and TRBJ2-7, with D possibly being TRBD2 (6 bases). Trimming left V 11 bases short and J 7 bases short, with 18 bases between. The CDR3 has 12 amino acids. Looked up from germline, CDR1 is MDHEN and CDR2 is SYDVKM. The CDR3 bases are TGTGCCCTAGGGGCTTTGGCGGGAGAGCAGTACTTC. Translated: CALGALAGEQYF.

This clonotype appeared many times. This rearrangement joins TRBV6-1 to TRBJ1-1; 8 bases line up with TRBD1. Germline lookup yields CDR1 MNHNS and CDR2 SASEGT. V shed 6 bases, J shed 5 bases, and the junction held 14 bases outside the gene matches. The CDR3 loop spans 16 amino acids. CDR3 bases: TGTGCCAGCAGCCGAGGATTGGACAGGGTGAGGACTGAAGCTTTCTTT. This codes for CASSRGLDRVRTEAFF.

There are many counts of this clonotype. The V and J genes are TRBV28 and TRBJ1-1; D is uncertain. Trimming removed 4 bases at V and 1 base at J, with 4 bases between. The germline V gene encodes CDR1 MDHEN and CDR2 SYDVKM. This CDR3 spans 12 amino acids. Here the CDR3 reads CASSSANTEAFF. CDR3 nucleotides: TGTGCCAGCAGTTCCGCGAACACTGAAGCTTTCTTT.

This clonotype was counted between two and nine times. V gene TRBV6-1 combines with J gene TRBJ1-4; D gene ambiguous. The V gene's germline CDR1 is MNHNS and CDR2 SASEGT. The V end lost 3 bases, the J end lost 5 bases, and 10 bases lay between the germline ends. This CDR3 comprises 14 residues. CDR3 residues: CASSDGRRNEKLFF. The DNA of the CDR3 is TGTGCCAGCAGTGACGGTAGGAGAAATGAAAAACTGTTTTTT.

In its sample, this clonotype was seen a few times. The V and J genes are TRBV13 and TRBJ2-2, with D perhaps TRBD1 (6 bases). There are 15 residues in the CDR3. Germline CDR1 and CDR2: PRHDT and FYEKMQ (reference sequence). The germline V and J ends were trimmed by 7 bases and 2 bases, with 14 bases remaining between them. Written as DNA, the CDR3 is TGTGCCAGCATATGGACAGAATATAACACCGGGGAGCTGTTTTTT. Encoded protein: CASIWTEYNTGELFF.